This paragraph reports one TCR beta chain. Its antigen is still unknown. The data originate from a study of cytomegalovirus exposure and HLA in healthy donors. The length of the CDR3 is 14 residues. Germline CDR1 is ENHRY and CDR2 is SYGVKD. The J segment lost 9 bases and the V segment lost 8 bases, leaving 15 bases of the junction unmatched. Each donor was healthy, and each was a bone marrow donor. Overall study results and limits: The authors listed approximately 160 TCR beta chains as cytomegalovirus-associated. Apart from CMV serostatus, no immune exposure information was available.

13 Jbeta primers and 60 Vbeta primers were used for the PCR. Measured with immunoSEQ multiplex PCR; TCRdb has only the in-frame clones, and not every one. This table holds 80,000 to 130,000 clones, under 80% found once. Material: PBMCs. This sequence joins TRBV10-3 and TRBJ2-7, with 8 bases that match TRBD1. The clonotype was recovered from a woman aged 18-29 years in good health and CMV-seropositive. The chain's CDR3 is CAIAADRGLRGQYF. DNA for the CDR3: TGTGCCATCGCAGCCGACAGGGGCCTCCGGGGGCAGTACTTC.